The T cell receptor beta chain described here comes from a study of CD8 T cells in Susac syndrome. V was pared by 2 bases and J by 1 base, with 9 bases of the junction left unmatched. Germline V gives CDR1 LNHDA, CDR2 SQIVND (reference sequence). The CDR3 is 18 amino acids. With random hexamers, reverse transcription was performed on about 0.45 to 1 ug of RNA. TCRdb itself ran the immunoSEQ multiplex PCR reads through MiXCR, one entry per CDR3 protein. Among about 120,000 distinct CDR3 sequences listed, 85% to 95% were seen once. The chain carries TRBV19 and TRBJ1-5; 9 nucleotides match TRBD1. Material for sequencing was CD8+ T cells from PBMCs. The clonotype comes from a human donor in good health. CDR3 sequence reads: CASSITDSGTGSNQPQHF. In DNA form, the CDR3 reads TGTGCCAGTAGTATAACGGACTCCGGGACAGGGAGCAATCAGCCCCAGCATTTT.